The clone carrying this TCR beta chain was seen a handful of times. Its antigen is currently unknown. These data come from a study of T cell repertoires in cytomegalovirus infection. The overall study: Used in the study were CMV epitopes, some recently identified and HLA-C-restricted, others well-studied and HLA-B-restricted. Shared public TCR beta signatures pointed to both CMV infection and a matching HLA type.

MiXCR, applied by TCRdb to the reads, yields one record per CDR3 protein. The sample consists of around 47,000 distinct CDR3 sequences, 15% to 20% of them appearing once. Per the germline V gene, CDR1 is MGHRA and CDR2 is YSYEKL. V shed 7 bases, J shed 5 bases, and the junction held 7 bases outside the gene matches. The CDR3 runs 13 residues. The rearrangement uses TRBV4-1 and TRBJ2-5; the match to TRBD1 covers 7 bases. This TCR was sampled from a human donor in good health (CMV status not recorded). Some clones in this sample may be carry-over from other donors' samples. Sequences were derived from CD8+ T cells from cultured PBMCs, sampled from culture after CMV antigen stimulation. CDR3 sequence: CASTPTGLETQYF. The DNA of the CDR3 is TGCGCCAGCACTCCGACAGGGTTGGAGACCCAGTACTTC.